The rows below give T cell receptor beta chains drawn from one sample of a study of shared clonotypes between healthy human individuals. Libraries were prepared by immunoSEQ multiplex PCR; TCRdb keeps only in-frame clonotypes and omits some of them. The table lists 2 million to 2.5 million clones, around 92% of them singletons. The sequenced sample consisted of naive CD4+ T cells from PBMCs. These receptors all come from a man between 18 and 35 years old in good health. Some clones in this sample may be carry-over from other donors' samples. Both conserved end residues are part of each CDR3. The order of the fields is J gene, V gene, CDR3 protein.

>TRBJ2-7|TRBV5-1
CASSPNREAQGKQYF
>TRBJ2-7|TRBV7-2
CASSPKTSDYEQYF
>TRBJ1-2|TRBV5-4
CASSPRDIHGYTF
>TRBJ1-3|TRBV9
CASSSRPGESSGNTIYF
>TRBJ1-3|TRBV28
CASSKPLGGGIRNTIYF
>TRBJ2-5|TRBV6-5
CASSYGAGRAETQYF
>TRBJ2-1|TRBV28
CASTFRIQYGEQFF
>TRBJ1-5|TRBV1
CTSSQEVRRRKPSGNQPQHF
>TRBJ2-2|TRBV6-5
CASSYSPGYGELFF
>TRBJ2-6|TRBV6-5
CASSYGGSSGANVLTF
>TRBJ1-2|TRBV15
CATSRGDRGESYGYTF
>TRBJ1-1|TRBV7-9
CASSLFTQGLNTEAFF
>TRBJ2-7|TRBV18
CASSPPALAGDEQYF
>TRBJ1-4|TRBV30
CAWDRTGANEKLFF
>TRBJ2-3|TRBV6-6
CASRVAGGGADTQYF
>TRBJ2-3|TRBV7-3
CASSLSLTSGGDTQYF
>TRBJ2-4|TRBV28
CASSLVGNADIQYF
>TRBJ2-1|TRBV10-1
CASSARDSLPFF
>TRBJ1-1|TRBV27
CASSLQGAVGTEAFF
>TRBJ1-3|TRBV18
CASSPGYGNTIYF
>TRBJ2-7|TRBV6-5
CASSYSGEHEQYF
>TRBJ2-7|TRBV7-9
CASSPSGTGTYEQYF
>TRBJ1-1|TRBV10-3
CAIRTGGNTEAFF
>TRBJ2-1|TRBV27
CASSLSTSGGTGNEQFF
>TRBJ1-2|TRBV28
CASTVRTVPYGYTF
>TRBJ1-6|TRBV25-1
CASSEQSSYNSPLHF
>TRBJ1-4|TRBV6-1
CAISETRTGPNEKLFF
>TRBJ1-1|TRBV28
CASGGEGALNTEAFF
>TRBJ2-5|TRBV5-1
CASSSLGGGETQYF
>TRBJ2-2|TRBV4-1
CASSQVKKSTGELFF
>TRBJ2-2|TRBV7-2
CASSLELAGSRVF
>TRBJ2-7|TRBV27
CASRGTRISYEQYF
>TRBJ2-3|TRBV18
CASSPPGRASTDTQYF
>TRBJ2-7|TRBV13
CATDRTGEPYEQYF
>TRBJ2-2|TRBV29-1
CSVARTAAGTGELFF
>TRBJ1-3|TRBV5-5
CASSLVPASGNTIYF
>TRBJ1-5|TRBV2
CASTLVNQPQHF
>TRBJ2-6|TRBV7-3
CASSLDRDAGANVLTF
>TRBJ1-3|TRBV11-2
CASSPLREGNTIYF
>TRBJ1-4|TRBV6-5
CASSYGTGEKLFF
>TRBJ2-1|TRBV6-5
CASTREGKQFF
>TRBJ2-7|TRBV28
CASSNLGRDPYEQYF
>TRBJ2-7|TRBV15
CATSRLGTGPYEQYF
>TRBJ2-5|TRBV7-8
CASSTRGLAVQETQYF
>TRBJ2-1|TRBV5-1
CASSLVGQSSYNEQFF
>TRBJ2-7|TRBV4-1
CASSQFSSGRTYEQYF
>TRBJ2-1|TRBV11-1
CASTGGWDEQFF
>TRBJ1-2|TRBV7-8
CASSLREGISGGYTF
>TRBJ2-7|TRBV7-3
CASGPAGQEQYF
>TRBJ2-5|TRBV5-1
CASSRGTGGETQYF